This is a list of T cell receptor beta chains from one sample in a study of early T cells in non-severe SARS-CoV-2 infection. MiXCR, run by TCRdb on the 5' RACE reads, gives a single entry per CDR3 protein. The profile covers about 28,000 distinct CDR3 sequences, with about 6% appearing a single time and around 26% taken by the ten largest. The specimen was whole blood. The receptors come from an adult who was a healthcare worker with PCR-confirmed SARS-CoV-2 infection or an uninfected control (not recorded which). Both conserved end residues are part of each CDR3. D genes are given only for firm matches. For some rows the clone size is stated as once, few or many, or as a class when expanded; others skip it.

TGTGCCACCAGAGGGACAGGCAACACCGGGGAGCTGTTTTTT CATRGTGNTGELFF TRBV24-1 TRBD1 many TRBJ2-2
TGTGCCAGCAGCCGACTAGTTGGAGAGACCCAGTACTTC CASSRLVGETQYF TRBV7-2 . . TRBJ2-5
TGTGCCAGCAGCACGACCGCTACCGAGCAGTACTTC CASSTTATEQYF TRBV14 . . TRBJ2-7
TGTGCCAGCAGCTTAGCCCCGGACAGGGTAAACGAGCAGTACTTC CASSLAPDRVNEQYF TRBV7-2 TRBD1 . TRBJ2-7
TGTGCCAGTAGCAGGACGGCATGGAATGAAAAACTGTTTTTT CASSRTAWNEKLFF TRBV19 . few TRBJ1-4
TGTGCCAGCAGCTCAACAGACAGGGTTGCTTCACCCCTCCACTTT CASSSTDRVASPLHF TRBV5-5 TRBD1 many TRBJ1-6
TGCAGTGCTATTGTAGCGGGTGCTTCCAATGAGCAGTTCTTC CSAIVAGASNEQFF TRBV20-1 TRBD2 many TRBJ2-1
TGTGCCAGCAGCTTAACCAATTCACCCCTCCACTTT CASSLTNSPLHF TRBV5-6 . few TRBJ1-6
TGCAGTGCTAGACCACAGGGCATGAACACTGAAGCTTTCTTT CSARPQGMNTEAFF TRBV20-1 . many TRBJ1-1
TGTGCCTGGAGTGACGACCTTACAGGGGGCGAGACCCAGTACTTC CAWSDDLTGGETQYF TRBV30 TRBD1 many TRBJ2-5
TGTGCCAGCAACGAGGCGGAAGGAGAGACCCAGTACTTC CASNEAEGETQYF TRBV9 . many TRBJ2-5
TGCGCCAGCAGCTTGGACCACACCGGGGAGCTGTTTTTT CASSLDHTGELFF TRBV5-1 . medium-sized TRBJ2-2
TGTGCCAGCAGCCAAGATGGAGAGGTTCGAGATACTGAAGCTTTCTTT CASSQDGEVRDTEAFF TRBV4-2 . many TRBJ1-1
TGTGCCAGCAGCTTAGGGGGGATGGTTACCGGGGAGCTGTTTTTT CASSLGGMVTGELFF TRBV7-8 . few TRBJ2-2
TGCGCCAGCAGCTTGACGGCTGGGCGAAACTACAATGAGCAGTTCTTC CASSLTAGRNYNEQFF TRBV5-1 . many TRBJ2-1
TGTGCCCCCTCACGAGGCTATATGAACACAGATACGCAGTATTTT CAPSRGYMNTDTQYF TRBV6-4 . many TRBJ2-3
TGTGCCAGTAGTACAGGGGACGCTGCCTATGGCTACACCTTC CASSTGDAAYGYTF TRBV19 . many TRBJ1-2
TGTGCCAGCAGCTTACCCCCTGGGGGGGCTACGCAGTATTTT CASSLPPGGATQYF TRBV11-2 . many TRBJ2-3
TGTGCCAGCAGTTACTTCTGGGCGAACACCGGGGAGCTGTTTTTT CASSYFWANTGELFF TRBV6-2/TRBV6-3 . many TRBJ2-2
TGTGCCAGCAGCCCGTTTGGAGGAAGTAAGACCCAGTACTTC CASSPFGGSKTQYF TRBV7-3 . many TRBJ2-5